This T cell receptor (beta chain) was sequenced during a study of cytomegalovirus exposure and HLA in healthy donors. For the study at large: The early release's HLA-typed donors yielded approximately 85 million unique TCRs. Findings and limits, study-wide: When a later analysis was performed, an Asian-associated ancestry cluster reportedly had fewer N-insertions than the approximately 700-donor mean. Confirmation was obtained in vitro that a few CMV-associated chains are specific for CMV antigens.

As regards this clone: Its specificity is unknown.

Everyone who donated was a healthy bone marrow donor. Primers included in the PCR were 60 Vbeta and 13 Jbeta primers. Clones were read by immunoSEQ multiplex PCR, and TCRdb kept only the in-frame ones, dropping some. The table records about 120,000 clones, roughly 71% of them present only once. The TCR sequence derives from a woman in her 40s in good health and CMV-seropositive. Sequences were obtained from PBMCs.

CDR3 loop: CASSLFSGNYEQYF. The CDR3 coding sequence is TGTGCCAGCAGCTTATTTTCAGGGAACTACGAGCAGTACTTC. This rearrangement joins TRBV7-9 to TRBJ2-7; TRBD1 is a possible D gene (5 bases). This CDR3 region has 14 residues. The V end lost 2 bases, the J end lost 3 bases, and 11 bases lay between the germline ends. Germline CDR1 is SEHNR and CDR2 is FQNEAQ (reference sequence).